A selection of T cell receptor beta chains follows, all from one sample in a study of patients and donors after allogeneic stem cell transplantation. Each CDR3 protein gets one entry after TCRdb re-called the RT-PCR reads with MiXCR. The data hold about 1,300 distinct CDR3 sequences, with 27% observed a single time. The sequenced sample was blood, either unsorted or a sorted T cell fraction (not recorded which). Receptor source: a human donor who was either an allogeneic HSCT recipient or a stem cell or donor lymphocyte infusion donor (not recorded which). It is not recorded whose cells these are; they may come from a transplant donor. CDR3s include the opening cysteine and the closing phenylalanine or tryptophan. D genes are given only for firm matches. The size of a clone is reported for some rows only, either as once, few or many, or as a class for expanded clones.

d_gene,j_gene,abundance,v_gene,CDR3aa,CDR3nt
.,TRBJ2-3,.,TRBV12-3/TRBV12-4,CASSFTSRSTDTQYF,TGTGCCAGCAGCTTCACTAGCAGAAGCACAGATACGCAGTATTTT
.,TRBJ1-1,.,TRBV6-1,CASSTPGGGSAEAFF,TGTGCCAGCAGCACCCCCGGCGGGGGTTCGGCTGAAGCTTTCTTT
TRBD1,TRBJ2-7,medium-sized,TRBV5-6,CASSHRTGSYEQYF,TGTGCCAGCAGCCATAGGACAGGGTCCTACGAGCAGTACTTC
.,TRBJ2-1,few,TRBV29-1,CSVGVAYNEQFF,TGCAGCGTTGGGGTGGCCTACAATGAGCAGTTCTTC
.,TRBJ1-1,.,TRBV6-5,CASSSSRQAEAFF,TGTGCCAGCAGTTCAAGTAGACAGGCTGAAGCTTTCTTT
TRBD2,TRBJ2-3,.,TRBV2,CASLAGGRTDTQYF,TGTGCCAGTCTAGCGGGAGGGCGCACAGATACGCAGTATTTT
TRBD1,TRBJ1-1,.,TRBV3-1,CASSPTGVRLNTEAFF,TGTGCCAGCAGCCCGACAGGGGTAAGACTGAACACTGAAGCTTTCTTT
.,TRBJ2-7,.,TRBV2,CASSDGGNEQYF,TGTGCCAGCAGTGACGGAGGGAACGAGCAGTACTTC
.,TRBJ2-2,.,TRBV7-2,CASSQTTPTGELFF,TGTGCCAGCAGCCAGACCACCCCCACCGGGGAGCTGTTTTTT
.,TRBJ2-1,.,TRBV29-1,CSVGERQQFF,TGCAGCGTTGGTGAACGACAGCAGTTCTTC
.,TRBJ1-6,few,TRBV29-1,CSATEGRGSPLHF,TGCAGCGCGACCGAGGGGCGCGGTTCACCCCTCCACTTT
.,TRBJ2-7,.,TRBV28,CASSLRYEQYF,TGTGCCAGCAGTTTAAGGTACGAGCAGTACTTC
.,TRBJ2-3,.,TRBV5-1,CASSLEDTQYF,TGCGCCAGCAGCTTGGAGGATACGCAGTATTTT
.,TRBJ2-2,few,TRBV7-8,CASSLVDTGELFF,TGTGCCAGCAGCTTAGTTGATACCGGGGAGCTGTTTTTT
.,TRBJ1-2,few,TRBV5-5,CASSLGTEGYTF,TGTGCCAGCAGCTTGGGAACCGAGGGCTACACCTTC
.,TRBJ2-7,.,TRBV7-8,CASSLAGREQYF,TGTGCCAGCAGCTTAGCGGGGCGCGAGCAGTACTTC
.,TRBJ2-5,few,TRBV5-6,CASSLPSSETQYF,TGTGCCAGCAGCTTGCCTAGCAGCGAGACCCAGTACTTC
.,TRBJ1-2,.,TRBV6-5,CASSDRFANYGYTF,TGTGCCAGCAGTGACCGATTCGCTAACTATGGCTACACCTTC
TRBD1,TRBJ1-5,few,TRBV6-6,CASSSTGDQPQHF,TGTGCCAGCAGTTCGACAGGGGATCAGCCCCAGCATTTT
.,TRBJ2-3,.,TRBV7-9,CASSFGGQFTDTQYF,TGTGCCAGCAGCTTCGGCGGACAATTCACAGATACGCAGTATTTT
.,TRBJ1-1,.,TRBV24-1,CATRGALNTEAFF,TGTGCCACCAGGGGGGCCTTGAACACTGAAGCTTTCTTT
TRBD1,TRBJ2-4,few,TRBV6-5,CASSRTGGDSIQYF,TGTGCCAGCAGTCGGACAGGGGGAGATAGCATTCAGTACTTC
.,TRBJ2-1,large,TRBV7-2,CASSPEGTKPLEQFF,TGTGCCAGCAGCCCAGAGGGGACCAAACCGCTTGAGCAGTTCTTC
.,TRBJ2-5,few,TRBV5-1,CASSYSETQYF,TGCGCCAGCAGCTACTCGGAGACCCAGTACTTC
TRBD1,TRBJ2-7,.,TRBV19,CASSITGQGSYEQYF,TGTGCCAGTAGTATCACCGGACAGGGGAGCTACGAGCAGTACTTC
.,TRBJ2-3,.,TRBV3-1,CASSQDTDTQYF,TGTGCCAGCAGCCAAGATACAGATACGCAGTATTTT
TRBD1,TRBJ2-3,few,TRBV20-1,CSAARTGPRTDTQYF,TGCAGTGCGGCAAGGACAGGGCCCCGCACAGATACGCAGTATTTT
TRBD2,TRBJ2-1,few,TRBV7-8,CASSISSGRNNEQFF,TGTGCCAGCAGCATTTCTAGCGGGCGGAACAATGAGCAGTTCTTC
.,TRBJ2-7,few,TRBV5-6,CASRKQVGEQYF,TGTGCCAGCAGGAAACAGGTGGGCGAGCAGTACTTC
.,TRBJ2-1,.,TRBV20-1,CSGKGEGAYNEQFF,TGCAGTGGGAAAGGGGAGGGGGCCTACAATGAGCAGTTCTTC
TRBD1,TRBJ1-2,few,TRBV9,CASSVGTENYGYTF,TGTGCCAGCAGCGTTGGGACAGAGAACTATGGCTACACCTTC
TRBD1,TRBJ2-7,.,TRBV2,CASRTRRRTGDEQYF,TGTGCCAGCAGAACCCGACGAAGGACAGGGGACGAGCAGTACTTC
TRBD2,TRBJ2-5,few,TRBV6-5,CASSYAGTIQETQYF,TGTGCCAGCAGTTACGCGGGGACTATCCAAGAGACCCAGTACTTC
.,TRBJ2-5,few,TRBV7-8,CASSGKTGRETQYF,TGTGCCAGCAGCGGGAAGACGGGCCGAGAGACCCAGTACTTC
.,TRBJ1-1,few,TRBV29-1,CSVSRATNTEAFF,TGCAGCGTCTCCCGAGCTACGAACACTGAAGCTTTCTTT